One and the same sample provided the 8 T cell receptor beta chains below, sequenced in a study of response to subunit inactivated influenza vaccine. TCRdb fed the RT-PCR reads into MiXCR, producing one record per CDR3 protein. The data contain roughly 520,000 distinct CDR3 sequences, about 25% of them singletons. The material sequenced was CD4+ T cells sorted from PBMCs, taken roughly 5 days after vaccination. All receptors derive from a man between 50 and 59 years old who received an inactivated influenza vaccine.

This clonotype has a handful of counts. J is TRBJ2-3 and V is TRBV12-3 or TRBV12-4; D is ambiguous. Trimming took off 3 bases at V and 2 bases at J, with 15 bases between the two ends. This CDR3 has 16 residues. In DNA, the CDR3 is TGTGCCAGCAGTTTTAGTAGCCTTCAAAACACAGATACGCAGTATTTT. Translated: CASSFSSLQNTDTQYF.

The chain couples TRBV14 to TRBJ2-1; 9 bases are shared with TRBD2. This CDR3 is built from 17 residues. Germline assignment: CDR1 SGHDN and CDR2 FVKESK. With V trimmed by 1 base and J by 3 bases, 7 bases remained unmatched. The CDR3 DNA is TGTGCCAGCAGCCAAGGCCAGGGACTAGCAGGCTACAATGAGCAGTTCTTC. Amino acid sequence: CASSQGQGLAGYNEQFF.

DNA of the CDR3: TGTGCCAGCAGGGATTTTTACGAGCAGTACTTC. Protein product: CASRDFYEQYF. The V and J genes are TRBV12-3 or TRBV12-4 and TRBJ2-7; D gene ambiguous. CDR3 length equals 11 residues. V lost 6 bases and J lost 4, with 7 bases in between.

This rearrangement joins TRBV7-3 to TRBJ2-1; 14 nucleotides agree with TRBD2. Germline CDR1 SGHTA, CDR2 FQGTGA. The ends lost 2 bases at V and 8 bases at J; junction bases unmatched: 5. The CDR3 runs 16 residues. CDR3 loop: CASSLVGTSGRHEQFF. The CDR3 coding sequence is TGTGCCAGCAGCTTAGTGGGGACTAGCGGGAGACATGAGCAGTTCTTC.

Only a few counts were recorded for this clonotype. J is TRBJ1-5 and V is TRBV5-1; unclear D gene. V lost 0 bases and J lost 2, with 12 bases in between. The V gene's germline CDR1 is SGHRS and CDR2 YFSETQ. The CDR3 totals 16 residues. The CDR3 DNA reads TGCGCCAGCAGCTTGGTACCCGGTTCGGGCAATCAGCCCCAGCATTTT. This translates into CASSLVPGSGNQPQHF.

V usage is TRBV5-1 and J usage is TRBJ2-1; 12 nucleotides align to TRBD2. The CDR3 contains 15 residues. V lost 4 bases to trimming and J lost 8 bases; unmatched junction nucleotides: 7. Germline-derived CDR1 and CDR2 are SGHRS and YFSETQ. CDR3 sequence reads: CASSGTSGRSDEQFF. CDR3 in DNA: TGCGCCAGCAGCGGAACTAGCGGGAGGTCGGATGAGCAGTTCTTC.

As DNA, the CDR3 is TGCGCCAGCAGCCAAGTCACAGGGTCCGAGCAGTACTTC. It yields the protein CASSQVTGSEQYF. The V call is TRBV4-3, the J call TRBJ2-7, with D perhaps TRBD1 (6 bases). With 1 base removed from V and 6 bases from J, the gap between germline ends came to 10 bases. The CDR3 totals 13 residues. Germline values: CDR1 LGHNA, CDR2 YSLEER.

This clonotype was counted only a few times. The chain uses TRBV7-6 and TRBJ2-1; 7 bases are shared with TRBD1. Germline values: CDR1 SGHVS, CDR2 FNYEAQ. The CDR3 contains 15 residues. J lost 3 bases, V lost 5 bases, and 7 bases had no gene match. CDR3 DNA sequence: TGTGCCAGCAGCCGTCGGACAGGTGACTACAATGAGCAGTTCTTC. This sequence encodes CASSRRTGDYNEQFF.